The present TCR beta chain was sequenced within a study of healthy donors' naive CD4 and CD8 T cells. In regard to this clonotype: Mismatch with germline at one junction end may stem from a read error.

CDR1 MNHEY and CDR2 SMNVEV come from the germline V gene (reference sequence). The CDR3 contains 12 residues. A linear amplification protocol produced the TCR libraries from around 0.55 ug of total RNA. From the reads, TCRdb called clonotypes with MiXCR, one entry per CDR3 protein. Of 200,000 or so distinct CDR3 sequences in the sample, around 80% were seen once. Sequenced material: naive CD4+ and CD8+ T cells sorted from blood, pooled from several donors. The clonotype was recovered from a pool of human donors in good health; the sample pools cells from several healthy donors. V and J are TRBV27 and TRBJ2-7, with D unresolved. The CDR3 reads CASTTRYDALNF. The CDR3 DNA sequence: TGTGCCAGCACTACCCGTTACGACGCGCTGAACTTC.